Listed below are T cell receptor beta chains from one sample, sequenced in a study of yellow fever vaccine responses in identical twins. TCRdb ran MiXCR on the RT-PCR reads and lists one entry per CDR3 protein. The sample contains about 14,000 distinct CDR3 sequences, about 88% of which appear only once. The source was T cells from blood (PBMCs), unsorted or a sorted subset (not recorded which), collected before or after yellow fever vaccination (not recorded which). These receptors originate from a young woman who received the yellow fever vaccine. Both conserved end residues are trimmed from each CDR3. Fields, in order: V gene, J gene, CDR3 protein.

v_gene: TRBV6-1; j_gene: TRBJ1-3; CDR3aa: ASSPRFTGNTIY
v_gene: TRBV29-1; j_gene: TRBJ2-1; CDR3aa: SVNSKLTSGREQF
v_gene: TRBV10-2; j_gene: TRBJ1-2; CDR3aa: ASSDPGAGGYT
v_gene: TRBV27; j_gene: TRBJ1-2; CDR3aa: ASSPSSPYGYT
v_gene: TRBV20-1; j_gene: TRBJ2-5; CDR3aa: SASGAGETQY
v_gene: TRBV4-1; j_gene: TRBJ1-2; CDR3aa: ASSQGPRQGAYGYT
v_gene: TRBV7-3; j_gene: TRBJ2-1; CDR3aa: ASSLAGQGEIYEQF
v_gene: TRBV28; j_gene: TRBJ2-3; CDR3aa: ASSLKADYGTQY
v_gene: TRBV20-1; j_gene: TRBJ2-3; CDR3aa: SAPRVGGTSTDTQY
v_gene: TRBV4-2; j_gene: TRBJ2-6; CDR3aa: ASSQDGQGMGANVLT
v_gene: TRBV18; j_gene: TRBJ1-5; CDR3aa: ASSPMGDGQPQH
v_gene: TRBV28; j_gene: TRBJ2-1; CDR3aa: ASSLFGRASNEQF
v_gene: TRBV29-1; j_gene: TRBJ1-1; CDR3aa: SAWVQANTGAF
v_gene: TRBV2; j_gene: TRBJ2-1; CDR3aa: ASSEAGRSSYNEQF
v_gene: TRBV27; j_gene: TRBJ2-7; CDR3aa: ASSPDPLALNEQY
v_gene: TRBV4-2; j_gene: TRBJ2-1; CDR3aa: ASSQRANSYNEQF
v_gene: TRBV7-9; j_gene: TRBJ2-1; CDR3aa: ASSPGGSYNEQF
v_gene: TRBV12-3/TRBV12-4; j_gene: TRBJ2-2; CDR3aa: ASSRDVHPGVLF
v_gene: TRBV29-1; j_gene: TRBJ1-1; CDR3aa: SVDTGQVEAF
v_gene: TRBV29-1; j_gene: TRBJ2-1; CDR3aa: SVTAQTSGSTSSYNEQF
v_gene: TRBV2; j_gene: TRBJ2-1; CDR3aa: ASRERDRQLSYNEQF
v_gene: TRBV11-3; j_gene: TRBJ1-2; CDR3aa: ASSANSRPEGGYT
v_gene: TRBV15; j_gene: TRBJ2-7; CDR3aa: ATSSARGDHYEQY